The rows below give T cell receptor beta chains drawn from one sample of a study of control samples from healthy donors and cancer patients. Using immunoSEQ multiplex PCR, the repertoire was profiled, and TCRdb retains in-frame clones only, with some absent. The sample records approximately 54,000 clones, about nine tenths being singletons. What was sequenced was PBMCs. Every receptor here comes from a man between 45 and 60 years old with head and neck cancer. Each CDR3 is given with its conserved first and last residue. Each record gives: J gene, clone size, V gene, D gene, CDR3 DNA, CDR3 protein. A D gene is named only where the DNA matches it firmly. Size is stated for part of the rows, as once, few or many counts, or as a class when the clone is expanded.

TRBJ2-7	NA	TRBV7-8	NA	TGTGCCAGCAGCACTATCTCGTACGAGCAGTACTTC	CASSTISYEQYF
TRBJ2-3	NA	TRBV27	TRBD2	TGTGCCAGCAGTTCGGCAACCGGGACTAGGGTTAGCACAGATACGCAGTATTTT	CASSSATGTRVSTDTQYF
TRBJ2-1	NA	TRBV6-1	NA	TGTGCCAGCAGTGATGGGAGGCGTGAGCAGTTCTTC	CASSDGRREQFF
TRBJ2-7	NA	TRBV28	TRBD1	TGTGCCAGCAGGGGACAGGGCAGGAGTAGGGAGCAGTACTTC	CASRGQGRSREQYF
TRBJ2-3	NA	TRBV15	NA	TGTGCCACCTCCCGAGCACCCACAGATACGCAGTATTTT	CATSRAPTDTQYF
TRBJ1-1	NA	TRBV18	TRBD1	TGTGCCAGCTCCCCAGGACAGGGGGCTTCTTTCTTT	CASSPGQGASFF
TRBJ2-5	NA	TRBV5-5	TRBD1	TGTGCCAGCAGCTCGGAGACAGGGTCAGAGACCCAGTACTTC	CASSSETGSETQYF
TRBJ2-7	NA	TRBV28	TRBD1	TGTGCCAGCAGTCCCTCGGACAGGGGGCGACCCTACGAGCAGTACTTC	CASSPSDRGRPYEQYF
TRBJ2-7	NA	TRBV5-5	TRBD2	TGTGCCAGCAGCTGGGAGGGACTAAACCACGAGCAGTACTTC	CASSWEGLNHEQYF
TRBJ2-7	NA	TRBV9	NA	TGTGCCAGCAGCGTATCCGGGCAGACCTACGAGCAGTACTTC	CASSVSGQTYEQYF
TRBJ2-2	NA	TRBV27	NA	TGTGCCAGCAGCACCCCCCCCGGCAGGGTGGTCACCGGGGAGCTGTTTTTT	CASSTPPGRVVTGELFF
TRBJ2-7	NA	TRBV27	NA	TGTGCCAGCAGTTTATCACAGAGTGCCTACGAGCAGTACTTC	CASSLSQSAYEQYF
TRBJ2-1	NA	TRBV7-3	TRBD2	TGTGCCAGCAGCTTAAGTCTAGCGGGGAGTGAGCAGTTCTTC	CASSLSLAGSEQFF
TRBJ2-1	NA	TRBV9	TRBD2	TGTGCCAGCAGCGCCGCCCTAGCGGGGTCCTACAATGAGCAGTTCTTC	CASSAALAGSYNEQFF
TRBJ2-4	NA	TRBV28	NA	TGTGCCAGCAGTTTGGGGGCAAGGGCCAAAAACATTCAGTACTTC	CASSLGARAKNIQYF
TRBJ1-5	NA	TRBV6-5	TRBD1	TGTGCCAGCAGCAAGGACAGGGGGTACAATCAGCCCCAGCATTTT	CASSKDRGYNQPQHF
TRBJ2-3	NA	TRBV7-8	TRBD1	TGTGCCAGCAGCTACGGGACAGGCGGCACAGATACGCAGTATTTT	CASSYGTGGTDTQYF
TRBJ2-5	NA	TRBV5-4	NA	TGTGCCAGCAGCTTGGGAGCAAGCCAAGAGACCCAGTACTTC	CASSLGASQETQYF
TRBJ1-1	once	TRBV6-5	NA	TGTGCCACCACTGGGGGGGGGTTCACTGAAGCTTTCTTT	CATTGGGFTEAFF
TRBJ2-1	NA	TRBV6-6	NA	TGTGCCAGCAGTTACTCACAGGGATCCTACAATGAGCAGTTCTTC	CASSYSQGSYNEQFF
TRBJ2-6	once	TRBV11-2	NA	TGTGCCAGCAGCTTAGTAGCAGGTAGCTCTGGGGCCAACGTCCTGACTTTC	CASSLVAGSSGANVLTF
TRBJ1-2	NA	TRBV6-1	NA	TGTGCCAGCAGTGAATTTTGGGGGCAGAACTATGGCTACACCTTC	CASSEFWGQNYGYTF
TRBJ1-5	NA	TRBV7-2	TRBD1	TGTGCCAGCAGTCAGGACAGGGATCAGCCCCAGCATTTT	CASSQDRDQPQHF
TRBJ1-1	NA	TRBV29-1	NA	TGCAGCGTTGAGGAAGGGGCCACTGAAGCTTTCTTT	CSVEEGATEAFF
TRBJ2-1	NA	TRBV9	TRBD1	TGTGCCAGCAGCGTAGGGACAGGGGGCCAGGGTGAGCAGTTCTTC	CASSVGTGGQGEQFF
TRBJ2-2	NA	TRBV2	NA	TGTGCCAGCAAGGGGCAGGGGATAGGGGAGCTGTTTTTT	CASKGQGIGELFF
TRBJ2-7	NA	TRBV6-5	NA	TGTGCCAGCAGTTACAACTACGAGCAGTACTTC	CASSYNYEQYF
TRBJ1-5	few	TRBV3-1/TRBV3-2	NA	TGTGCCAGCAGCCGGGCAGGGCAGGTTCAGCCCCAGCATTTT	CASSRAGQVQPQHF
TRBJ1-3	NA	TRBV9	TRBD1	TGTGCCAGCAGCGTTAACACAGGGGAGACGGACACCATATATTTT	CASSVNTGETDTIYF
TRBJ2-1	NA	TRBV7-6	NA	TGTGCCAGCAGCTTAGTTTCTGACTCTGGGCAGTTCTTC	CASSLVSDSGQFF
TRBJ1-5	once	TRBV28	NA	TGTGCCAGCAGTTTTCGGGGGTTTAGATCTCAGCCCCAGCATTTT	CASSFRGFRSQPQHF
TRBJ1-1	once	TRBV2	TRBD1	TGTGCCAGCGGGGACAGAGAAGCTTTCTTT	CASGDREAFF
TRBJ1-4	once	TRBV6-2/TRBV6-3	NA	TGTGCCAGCAGTTCGACATCCTCGGGAACTGAAAAACTGTTTTTT	CASSSTSSGTEKLFF
TRBJ2-1	NA	TRBV4-1	TRBD1	TGCGCCAGCAGCCAAGCGCTGATGGCCGCCGGGACAGGGTCCCATGAGCAGTTCTTC	CASSQALMAAGTGSHEQFF
TRBJ2-1	NA	TRBV4-1	NA	TGCGCCAGCAGCCACCGGGACAATGAGCAGTTCTTC	CASSHRDNEQFF
TRBJ2-7	NA	TRBV4-3	NA	TGCGCCAGCAGCCAAGAGCACAGTCCCCGAACCTACGAGCAGTACTTC	CASSQEHSPRTYEQYF
TRBJ1-1	NA	TRBV2	TRBD1	TGTGCCAGCAGTCGACAGGGAGTTGGAACTGAAGCTTTCTTT	CASSRQGVGTEAFF